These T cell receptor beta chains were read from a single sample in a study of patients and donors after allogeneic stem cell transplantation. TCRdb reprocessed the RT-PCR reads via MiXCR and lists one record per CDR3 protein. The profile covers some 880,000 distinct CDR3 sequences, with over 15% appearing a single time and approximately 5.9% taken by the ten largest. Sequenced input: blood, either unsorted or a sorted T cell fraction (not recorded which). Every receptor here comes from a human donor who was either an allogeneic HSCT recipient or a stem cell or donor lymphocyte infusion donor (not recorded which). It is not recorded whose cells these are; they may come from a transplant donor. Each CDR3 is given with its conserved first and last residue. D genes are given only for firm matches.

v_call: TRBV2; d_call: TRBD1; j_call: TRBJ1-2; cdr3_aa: CASSESVPGQGAAGYTF
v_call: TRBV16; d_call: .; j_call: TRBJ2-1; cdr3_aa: CASSQVRQPYNEQFF
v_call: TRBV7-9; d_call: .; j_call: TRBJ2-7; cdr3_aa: CASVDYFYEQYF
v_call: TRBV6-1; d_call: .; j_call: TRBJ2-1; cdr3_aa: CASSPSWGDNEQFF
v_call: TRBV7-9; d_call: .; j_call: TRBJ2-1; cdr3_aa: CASSLSSGLYNEQFF
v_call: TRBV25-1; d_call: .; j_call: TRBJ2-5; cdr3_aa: CASSGDRGRGETQYF
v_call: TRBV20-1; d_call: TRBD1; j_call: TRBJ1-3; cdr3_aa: CSARDDRGSGNTIYF
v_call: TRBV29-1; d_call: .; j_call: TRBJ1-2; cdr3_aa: CSVRGGDYGYTF
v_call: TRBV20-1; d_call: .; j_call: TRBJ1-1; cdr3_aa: CSARGAGWEAFF
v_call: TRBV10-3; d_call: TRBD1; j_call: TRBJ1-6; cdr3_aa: CAISPLMTGGSPLHF
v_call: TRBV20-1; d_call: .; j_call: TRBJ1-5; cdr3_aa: CSAMLFGLDQPQHF
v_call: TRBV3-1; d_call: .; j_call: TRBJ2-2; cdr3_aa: CASSQGRNRNTGELFF
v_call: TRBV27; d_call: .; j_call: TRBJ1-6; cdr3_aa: CASSLSGAALESPLHF
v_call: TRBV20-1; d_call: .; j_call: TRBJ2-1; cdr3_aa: CSARSTTGTGYNEQFF
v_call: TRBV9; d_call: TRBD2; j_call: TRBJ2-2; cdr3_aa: CASSVLSSGSISTGELFF
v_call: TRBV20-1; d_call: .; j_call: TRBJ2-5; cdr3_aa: CSASSALGETQYF
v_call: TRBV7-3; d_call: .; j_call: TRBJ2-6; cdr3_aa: CASSGTAQSSGANVLTF
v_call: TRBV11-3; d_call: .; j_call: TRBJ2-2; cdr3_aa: CASTPGWGSEAGELFF
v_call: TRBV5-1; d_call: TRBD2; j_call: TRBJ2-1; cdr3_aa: CASSLGLAILNEQFF
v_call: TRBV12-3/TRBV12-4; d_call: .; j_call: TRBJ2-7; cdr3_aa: CASSFTRGVSYEQYF
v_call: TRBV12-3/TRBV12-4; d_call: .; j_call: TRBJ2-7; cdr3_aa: CASVSESSSSYEQYF
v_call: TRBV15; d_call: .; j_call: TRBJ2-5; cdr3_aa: CATSRTLQETQYF
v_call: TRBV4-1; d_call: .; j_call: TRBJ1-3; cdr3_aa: CASSQFIPGGNTIYF